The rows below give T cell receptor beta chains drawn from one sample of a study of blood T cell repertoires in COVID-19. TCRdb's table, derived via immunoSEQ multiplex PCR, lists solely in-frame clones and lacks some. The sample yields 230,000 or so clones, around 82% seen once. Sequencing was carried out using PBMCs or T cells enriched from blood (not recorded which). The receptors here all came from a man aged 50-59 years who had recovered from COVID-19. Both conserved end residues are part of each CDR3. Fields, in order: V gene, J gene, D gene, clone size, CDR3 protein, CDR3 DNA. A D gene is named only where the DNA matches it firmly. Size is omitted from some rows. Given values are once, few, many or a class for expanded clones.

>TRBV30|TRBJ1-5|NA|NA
CAWSVQGGIHQPQHF
TGTGCCTGGAGTGTACAAGGAGGGATCCATCAGCCCCAGCATTTT
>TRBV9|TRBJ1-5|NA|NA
CASSPMGGDQPQHF
TGTGCCAGCAGCCCCATGGGGGGGGATCAGCCCCAGCATTTT
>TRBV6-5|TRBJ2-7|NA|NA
CASSYSFVSHEQYF
TGTGCCAGCAGTTACTCGTTCGTTTCCCACGAGCAGTACTTC
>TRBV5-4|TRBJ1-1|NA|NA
CASSLGGFRGLTEAFF
TGTGCCAGCAGCTTAGGAGGGTTCCGGGGGTTGACTGAAGCTTTCTTT
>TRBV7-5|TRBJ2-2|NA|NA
CARSEGLAGRPPNTGELFF
TGTGCCAGAAGCGAGGGACTAGCGGGTAGGCCGCCTAACACCGGGGAGCTGTTTTTT
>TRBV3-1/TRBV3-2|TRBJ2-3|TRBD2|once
CASSQDRTSGRLTDTQYF
TGTGCCAGCAGCCAAGATCGGACTAGCGGGAGGTTGACAGATACGCAGTATTTT
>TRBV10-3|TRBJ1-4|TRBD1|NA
CAIRKQGAGEKLFF
TGTGCCATCAGGAAACAGGGGGCAGGTGAAAAACTGTTTTTT
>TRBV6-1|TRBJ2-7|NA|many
CASSEELSSSYEQYF
TGTGCCAGCAGTGAGGAGCTATCAAGCTCCTACGAGCAGTACTTC
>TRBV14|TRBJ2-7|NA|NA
CASSPAGREYEQYF
TGTGCCAGCAGCCCCGCCGGCCGGGAGTACGAGCAGTACTTC
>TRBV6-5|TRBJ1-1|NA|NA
CASTGPGGVSEAFF
TGTGCCAGCACCGGGCCCGGGGGTGTCTCTGAAGCTTTCTTT
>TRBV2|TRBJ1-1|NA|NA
CAGTTGNTEAFF
TGTGCCGGGACGACAGGGAACACTGAAGCTTTCTTT
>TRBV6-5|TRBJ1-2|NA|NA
CASRQDGNYGYTF
TGTGCCAGCAGACAGGACGGTAACTATGGCTACACCTTC
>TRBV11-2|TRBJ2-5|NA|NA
CASSLQETQYF
TGTGCCAGCAGCCTACAAGAGACCCAGTACTTC
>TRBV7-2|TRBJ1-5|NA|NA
CASSLGGQRGQPQHF
TGTGCCAGCAGCTTAGGGGGTCAGCGGGGTCAGCCCCAGCATTTT
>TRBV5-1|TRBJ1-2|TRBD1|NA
CASSPDRAAYGYTF
TGCGCCAGCAGCCCTGACAGGGCAGCCTATGGCTACACCTTC
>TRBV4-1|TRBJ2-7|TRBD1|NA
CASSHPAGTGYEQYF
TGCGCCAGCAGCCATCCAGCCGGGACAGGGTACGAGCAGTACTTC
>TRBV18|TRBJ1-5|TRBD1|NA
CASSPSTGGNHQPQHF
TGTGCCAGCTCACCGAGTACAGGGGGGAATCATCAGCCCCAGCATTTT
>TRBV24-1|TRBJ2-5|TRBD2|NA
CATSDLWGGGTQYF
TGTGCCACCAGTGATTTGTGGGGGGGAGGGACCCAGTACTTC
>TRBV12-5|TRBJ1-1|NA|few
CASGLRENTEAFF
TGTGCTAGTGGTTTGAGAGAGAACACTGAAGCTTTCTTT
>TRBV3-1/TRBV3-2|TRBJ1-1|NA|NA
CASSRTGDTEAFF
TGTGCCAGCAGCCGAACGGGGGACACTGAAGCTTTCTTT
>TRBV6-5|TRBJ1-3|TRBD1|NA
CASSLTGVGNTIYF
TGTGCCAGCAGTTTGACAGGGGTTGGAAACACCATATATTTT
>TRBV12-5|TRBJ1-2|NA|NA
CASAPGGLHGYTF
TGTGCTAGTGCCCCGGGAGGACTCCATGGCTACACCTTC
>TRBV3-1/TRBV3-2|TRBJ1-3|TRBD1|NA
CASSRSGQNGNTIYF
TGTGCCAGCAGCCGATCGGGACAGAATGGAAACACCATATATTTT
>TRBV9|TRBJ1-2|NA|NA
CASSPTVTLNYGYTF
TGTGCCAGCAGCCCGACAGTAACCCTCAACTATGGCTACACCTTC
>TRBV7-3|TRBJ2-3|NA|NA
CASSLTQSSSTDTQYF
TGTGCCAGCAGCTTAACCCAGTCCTCTAGCACAGATACGCAGTATTTT
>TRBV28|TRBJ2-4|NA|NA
CASTPSEVAKNIQYF
TGTGCCAGCACCCCATCCGAGGTAGCCAAAAACATTCAGTACTTC
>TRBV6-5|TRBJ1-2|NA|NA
CASPKGYGYTF
TGTGCCAGCCCCAAGGGGTATGGCTACACCTTC
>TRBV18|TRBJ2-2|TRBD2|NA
CASSLSSPWRGTTGELFF
TGTGCCAGCTCTTTGTCCTCCCCTTGGCGGGGGACGACCGGGGAGCTGTTTTTT
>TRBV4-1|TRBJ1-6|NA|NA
CASSHGGSYNSPLHF
TGCGCCAGCAGCCACGGGGGTAGCTATAATTCACCCCTCCACTTT
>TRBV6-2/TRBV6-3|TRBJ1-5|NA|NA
CASSPYGGTGRHNQPQHF
TGTGCCAGCAGTCCCTATGGGGGGACGGGAAGACATAATCAGCCCCAGCATTTT
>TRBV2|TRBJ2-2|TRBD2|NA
CASMGTSGFTGELFF
TGTGCCAGCATGGGGACTAGCGGGTTCACCGGGGAGCTGTTTTTT
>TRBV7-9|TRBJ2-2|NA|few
CASSRTANTGELFF
TGTGCCAGCAGCCGGACAGCGAACACCGGGGAGCTGTTTTTT
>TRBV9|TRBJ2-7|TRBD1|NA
CASSVDPGTGDDEQYF
TGTGCCAGCAGCGTAGATCCCGGGACAGGGGATGACGAGCAGTACTTC
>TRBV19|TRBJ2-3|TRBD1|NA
CASSRPPGQSGDTQYF
TGTGCCAGTAGTAGACCTCCGGGACAGTCTGGGGATACGCAGTATTTT
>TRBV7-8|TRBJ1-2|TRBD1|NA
CASSLAGQGRGYTF
TGTGCCAGCAGCTTAGCAGGACAGGGGAGAGGCTACACCTTC
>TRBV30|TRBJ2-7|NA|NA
CAWRTDYEQYF
TGTGCCTGGAGGACAGATTACGAGCAGTACTTC
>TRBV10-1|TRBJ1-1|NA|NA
CASSQNGAEAFF
TGCGCCAGCAGTCAGAACGGGGCTGAAGCTTTCTTT
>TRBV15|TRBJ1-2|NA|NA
CATSRGGTGINSGYTF
TGTGCCACCAGCAGAGGGGGTACAGGGATAAACTCTGGCTACACCTTC
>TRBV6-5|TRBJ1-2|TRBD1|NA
CASSPGGGFYGYTF
TGTGCCAGCAGTCCAGGGGGAGGTTTCTATGGCTACACCTTC
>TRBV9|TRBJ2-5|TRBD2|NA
CASSPSEAGGQETQYF
TGTGCCAGCAGCCCCTCGGAAGCGGGGGGCCAAGAGACCCAGTACTTC
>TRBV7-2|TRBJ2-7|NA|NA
CASSSVLGGEQYF
TGTGCCAGCAGCTCCGTCCTGGGGGGCGAGCAGTACTTC
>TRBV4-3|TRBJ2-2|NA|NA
CASSRESNTGELFF
TGCGCCAGCAGCCGGGAGAGTAACACCGGGGAGCTGTTTTTT
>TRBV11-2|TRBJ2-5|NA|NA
CASSDPLEWETQYF
TGTGCCAGCAGCGACCCCCTAGAATGGGAGACCCAGTACTTC
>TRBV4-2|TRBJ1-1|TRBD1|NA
CASSQGIQGAGTEAFF
TGTGCCAGCAGCCAAGGGATCCAGGGGGCAGGCACTGAAGCTTTCTTT
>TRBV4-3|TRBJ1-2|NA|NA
CASSQEGHLGYTF
TGCGCCAGCAGCCAAGAAGGACACTTGGGCTACACCTTC
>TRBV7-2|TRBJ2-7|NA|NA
CASSQRAGISYEQYF
TGTGCCAGCAGCCAAAGAGCGGGTATCTCCTACGAGCAGTACTTC
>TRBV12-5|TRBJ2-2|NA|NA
CASGLVLPGELFF
TGTGCTAGTGGTTTGGTACTTCCCGGGGAGCTGTTTTTT
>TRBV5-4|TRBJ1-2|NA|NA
CASSLVRDYGYTF
TGTGCCAGCAGCTTAGTTCGCGACTATGGCTACACCTTC
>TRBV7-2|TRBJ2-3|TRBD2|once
CASSLTRTSGRSDTQYF
TGTGCCAGCAGCTTAACGAGGACTAGCGGGAGATCGGATACGCAGTATTTT
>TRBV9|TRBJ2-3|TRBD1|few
CASTPGQDTDTQYF
TGTGCCAGTACACCGGGACAGGACACAGATACGCAGTATTTT
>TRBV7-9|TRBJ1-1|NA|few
CASSFRDTEAFF
TGTGCCAGCAGCTTCAGGGACACTGAAGCTTTCTTT